The 25 T cell receptor beta chains given below trace back to one sample, sequenced in a study of T cell responses to AZD1222 COVID-19 vaccine listed by TCRdb under 2021. To prepare the library, the immunoSEQ multiplex PCR assay was applied. Held by TCRdb, this immuneACCESS table contains in-frame sequences only and omits some clones. Under half of the omission traces to an unresolved V gene where checked; the cause of the rest is unknown. The sample records some 90,000 clones, more than 75% of which are singletons. Together, the top ten hold around 5.2% of the sample. This sample's time point label indicates: baseline before first vaccination. In light of the paper, this sample's treatment or condition label describes: meningococcal conjugate vaccine given as trial control. The sequencing used peripheral blood, collected on day 0 of MenACWY control vaccination. The source is an adult in good health.

The genes are TRBV5-1 and TRBJ1-6; no definite D call. The CDR3 is made up of 17 amino acids. Germline V gene sequence: CDR1 SGHRS, CDR2 YFSETQ. V dropped 0 bases and J dropped 1 base, with 11 bases sitting between them. DNA for the CDR3: TGCGCCAGCAGCTTGGAAGCCCAAAAGTCCTATAATTCACCCCTCCACTTT. Residues: CASSLEAQKSYNSPLHF.

The CDR3: CAISEALAGGVDEQFF. The CDR3 nucleotides read TGTGCCATCAGTGAGGCTCTAGCGGGGGGAGTGGATGAGCAGTTCTTC. The chain couples TRBV10-3 to TRBJ2-1; 11 nucleotides match TRBD2. CDR3 length: 16 amino acids. With V trimmed by 2 bases and J by 8 bases, 8 bases remained unmatched. CDR1 and CDR2 (germline): ENHRY, SYGVKD.

DNA of the CDR3: TGCGCCAGCAGTTGGGGATTGGATTCACCCCTCCACTTT. Translated: CASSWGLDSPLHF. This chain connects TRBV5-1 to TRBJ1-6; D gene uncertain. In germline, CDR1 is SGHRS, CDR2 YFSETQ. Trimming took off 5 bases at V and 8 bases at J, with 11 bases between the two ends. The CDR3 runs to 13 residues.

This clone is a singleton in its sample. The genes are TRBV7-3 and TRBJ2-5, with 7 bases matching TRBD2. The ends lost 6 bases at V and 0 bases at J; junction bases unmatched: 4. This CDR3 has 14 amino acids. Germline CDR1 SGHTA, CDR2 FQGTGA. Here the CDR3 DNA reads TGTGCCAGCAGTCCGACTAGCAACCAAGAGACCCAGTACTTC. Residues: CASSPTSNQETQYF.

The chain employs TRBV28 and TRBJ2-2; D is uncertain. Germline loops: CDR1 MDHEN, CDR2 SYDVKM. The CDR3 contains 15 residues. Trimming pared 3 bases from V and 8 bases from J, leaving 16 bases between. The CDR3 bases are TGTGCCAGCAGTTTTCTTCGGGCCTTCTTGGGGGAGCTGTTTTTT. It yields the protein CASSFLRAFLGELFF. Based on the CDR3 plus reference TRBV28 and TRBJ2-2, the full variable domain is DVKVTQSSRYLVKRTGEKVFLECVQDMDHENMFWYRQDPGLGLRLIYFSYDVKMKEKGDIPEGYSVSREKKERFSLILESASTNQTSMYLCASSFLRAFLGELFFGEGSRLTVL.

The chain employs TRBV9 and TRBJ2-3, with D unclear. Germline CDR1 SGDLS, CDR2 YYNGEE. The CDR3 is made up of 13 amino acids. The V gene lost 0 bases and the J gene lost 2 bases, with 4 bases spanning the gap. The CDR3 region is CASSVVPTDTQYF. In DNA, the CDR3 is TGTGCCAGCAGCGTAGTTCCCACAGATACGCAGTATTTT.

The chain employs TRBV6-5 and TRBJ1-1, with 7 bases identical to TRBD1. Germline loops: CDR1 MNHEY, CDR2 SVGAGI. The CDR3 covers 15 residues. V trimming: 2 bases; J trimming: 4 bases; junction bases outside the gene matches: 7. This CDR3 is CASSYGNRGGTEAFF. The CDR3 nucleotides are TGTGCCAGCAGTTACGGGAACAGGGGAGGCACTGAAGCTTTCTTT.

V is TRBV5-6 and J is TRBJ2-7; no clear D gene. The germline V gene encodes CDR1 SGHDT and CDR2 YYEEEE. This CDR3 has 14 residues. Trimming took 0 bases from V and 1 from J, leaving 8 bases between them. The CDR3 nucleotides are TGTGCCAGCAGCTTGGGGGTGTTGTCCTACGAGCAGTACTTC. Translating gives CASSLGVLSYEQYF.

CDR3 residues: CASGKGPDPNTEAFF. CDR3 bases: TGTGCCAGCGGGAAGGGCCCAGACCCGAACACTGAAGCTTTCTTT. The chain combines TRBV6-5 with TRBJ1-1; D remains ambiguous. The CDR3 totals 15 residues. Between the trimmed V and J ends, which lost 8 bases and 1 base, there was a span of 17 bases. Germline V gene lookup returns CDR1 MNHEY and CDR2 SVGAGI.

V is TRBV19 and J is TRBJ1-1; D may be TRBD1 (5 bases). Trimming shortened V by 6 bases and J by 1 base, and 15 bases separated the two germline ends. In germline, CDR1 is LNHDA, CDR2 SQIVND (reference sequence). The CDR3 runs to 15 residues. The CDR3 reads CASSAQEGKNTEAFF. As DNA, the CDR3 is TGTGCCAGTAGCGCCCAAGAGGGGAAGAACACTGAAGCTTTCTTT.

The rearrangement joins TRBV7-2 to TRBJ1-6; no clear D gene. Trimming took 5 bases from V and 0 from J, leaving 5 bases between them. Germline V gene sequence: CDR1 SGHTA, CDR2 FQGNSA. This CDR3 is 14 amino acids long. The CDR3 loop reads CASSLSSYNSPLHF. The DNA of the CDR3 is TGTGCCAGCAGCCTCAGCTCCTATAATTCACCCCTCCACTTT. Complete variable domain (other parts from reference TRBV7-2 and TRBJ1-6): GAGVSQSPSNKVTEKGKDVELRCDPISGHTALYWYRQSLGQGLEFLIYFQGNSAPDKSGLPSDRFSAERTGGSVSTLTIQRTQQEDSAVYLCASSLSSYNSPLHFGNGTRLTVT.

This clone was seen a handful of times. The chain links TRBV7-9 to TRBJ1-2; D is undetermined. V lost 1 base, J lost 6 bases, and 6 bases lay in between. CDR1 is SEHNR, CDR2 FQNEAQ, per germline (reference sequence). The CDR3 totals 12 residues. The DNA for the CDR3 is TGTGCCAGCAGCTTAGATCTGGATGGCTACACCTTC. Protein product: CASSLDLDGYTF.

V and J are TRBV28 and TRBJ1-2, with 10 bases fitting TRBD1. V shed 7 bases and J 8 bases; nucleotides not matched to a gene: 7. CDR3 size: 13 residues. Germline V gene data show CDR1 as MDHEN and CDR2 as SYDVKM. The CDR3 DNA follows: TGTGCCAGCATCGTACCGGGACAGGGGGGCTACACCTTC. As protein: CASIVPGQGGYTF.

Here the CDR3 DNA reads TGTGCCAGCAGCTTTTGGGGACAGCCGACGACTGAAGCTTTCTTT. Translating gives CASSFWGQPTTEAFF. This chain links TRBV7-2 with TRBJ1-1, with 7 bases matching TRBD1. Germline lookup yields CDR1 SGHTA and CDR2 FQGNSA. V was pared by 3 bases and J by 5 bases, with 9 bases of the junction left unmatched. This CDR3 has 15 residues.

This chain connects TRBV7-2 to TRBJ1-2, with D possibly being TRBD1 (6 bases). Germline V lookup: CDR1 SGHTA, CDR2 FQGNSA. This CDR3 comprises 12 residues. The ends were cut back, 6 bases at V and 8 bases at J, with 13 bases in the middle. CDR3 nucleotides: TGTGCCAGCAGAGGGGGGGGCGAGGGCTACACCTTC. Translation: CASRGGGEGYTF.

This clone occurred a few times. The gene calls are TRBV28 and TRBJ1-6; 10 nucleotides match TRBD1. The V and J ends lost 7 bases and 5 bases, in that order; junction bases with no gene match: 11. Germline CDR1 reads MDHEN; CDR2 reads SYDVKM. This CDR3 contains 17 residues. The CDR3 sequence: CASTSLRQGADNSPLHF. In DNA form, the CDR3 reads TGTGCCAGCACGTCGTTACGACAGGGGGCGGATAATTCACCCCTCCACTTT.

Points on this clone: Distinct nucleotide sequences in the sample also encode this CDR3. The chain employs TRBV19 and TRBJ2-7; D is uncertain. The germline V gene encodes CDR1 LNHDA and CDR2 SQIVND (reference sequence). V was pared by 3 bases and J by 7 bases, with 7 bases between. The CDR3 loop spans 11 amino acids. CDR3 amino acids: CASSMGSEQYF. The CDR3 coding sequence is TGTGCCAGTAGTATGGGGTCTGAGCAGTACTTC.

The V gene is TRBV19, the J gene TRBJ1-1; D might be TRBD1 (5 bases). The ends were cut back, 9 bases at V and 5 bases at J, with 22 bases in the middle. The CDR3 is 15 amino acids. Germline values: CDR1 LNHDA, CDR2 SQIVND (reference sequence). The CDR3 sequence: CASSRSPLPGTEAFF. CDR3 bases: TGTGCCAGCAGCCGGAGCCCTCTACCAGGGACTGAAGCTTTCTTT.

This clone has only a few counts. The V call is TRBV7-9, the J call TRBJ1-6, with TRBD1 identical over 7 bases. After removal of 4 bases from V and 6 bases from J, the junction contained 6 bases not matched to a gene. Germline-derived CDR1 and CDR2 are SEHNR and FQNEAQ (reference sequence). CDR3 length: 15 amino acids. In DNA form, the CDR3 reads TGTGCCAGCAGCTCCCTCGGGACAGTTAATTCACCCCTCCACTTT. This codes for CASSSLGTVNSPLHF. The variable domain in full, completed from reference TRBV7-9 and TRBJ1-6, reads DTGVSQNPRHKITKRGQNVTFRCDPISEHNRLYWYRQTLGQGPEFLTYFQNEAQLEKSRLLSDRFSAERPKGSFSTLEIQRTEQGDSAMYLCASSSLGTVNSPLHFGNGTRLTVT.

This clone was seen only a few times. V and J are TRBV5-1 and TRBJ2-7, with TRBD1 matching 8 bases. This CDR3 is built from 15 residues. Germline V lookup: CDR1 SGHRS, CDR2 YFSETQ. V lost 0 bases and J lost 4; bases outside the gene matches: 6. The CDR3 DNA reads as TGCGCCAGCAGCTTGGGGGGACAGGAGGTTTACGAGCAGTACTTC. This gives the protein CASSLGGQEVYEQYF.

The V gene is TRBV28, the J gene TRBJ2-5; D call uncertain. The V and J ends lost 3 bases and 7 bases respectively, with 15 bases between them. The germline gives CDR1 MDHEN, CDR2 SYDVKM. The CDR3 covers 14 residues. The CDR3 here is CASSFSPAWGTQYF. CDR3 nucleotide sequence: TGTGCCAGCAGTTTTTCTCCCGCTTGGGGGACCCAGTACTTC.

The chain links TRBV19 to TRBJ1-1, with 8 bases fitting TRBD1. The CDR3 contains 16 residues. Trimming removed 3 bases from V and 1 base from J; junction bases left unmatched: 7. The germline CDR1 and CDR2 sequences are LNHDA and SQIVND (reference sequence). In nucleotides, the CDR3 is TGTGCCAGTAGTATCGGGCAGGGGGCCACGAACACTGAAGCTTTCTTT. This encodes CASSIGQGATNTEAFF.

CDR3 residues: CASRTHTGQIYGYTF. The CDR3 DNA is TGTGCCAGTAGGACACATACAGGTCAGATCTATGGCTACACCTTC. V usage is TRBV19 and J usage is TRBJ1-2; the D gene is possibly TRBD1 (5 bases). V was trimmed by 6 bases and J by 4 bases, leaving 18 bases between them. CDR1 and CDR2 from the germline V gene are LNHDA and SQIVND (reference sequence). There are 15 residues in the CDR3.

The gene calls are TRBV7-9 and TRBJ2-1; 10 positions match TRBD1. In germline, CDR1 is SEHNR, CDR2 FQNEAQ (reference sequence). Losses at the gene ends were 3 bases for V and 6 bases for J; bases not matched to a gene: 5. This CDR3 region has 15 residues. The CDR3 DNA sequence: TGTGCCAGCAGCTTGTCCGGGGACAGGGGCAATGAGCAGTTCTTC. Its translation: CASSLSGDRGNEQFF.

This chain joins TRBV2 and TRBJ2-1, with TRBD1 matching over 9 bases. Germline V gives CDR1 SNHLY, CDR2 FYNNEI. The CDR3 has 15 amino acids. J was trimmed by 8 bases and V by 7 bases; bases with no gene match: 12. CDR3 in DNA: TGTGCCAGCACTCCGGGACAGGGTGGTTGGGATGAGCAGTTCTTC. Encoded protein: CASTPGQGGWDEQFF. Drawing the rest from reference TRBV2 and TRBJ2-1, the complete variable domain is EPEVTQTPSHQVTQMGQEVILRCVPISNHLYFYWYRQILGQKVEFLVSFYNNEISEKSEIFDDQFSVERPDGSNFTLKIRSTKLEDSAMYFCASTPGQGGWDEQFFGPGTRLTVL.